This T cell receptor beta chain was identified during a study of blood T cell repertoires in COVID-19. Study context: Spain, Italy and the United States supplied samples that represented acute and convalescent COVID-19. PBMCs, B-cell-depleted T cells, or T cells were the source of the cDNA or gDNA that made up the material.

Authors' data handling: Nucleated cell counts were estimated from reference gene primer amplification. Profiled with immunoSEQ multiplex PCR; TCRdb holds only in-frame clones, not every one. That table supplies the V and J calls and clone size; D and trimming were determined from the DNA. The sample yields 200,000 to 300,000 clones, about nine tenths seen once. This CDR3 region has 20 residues. Between the trimmed V and J ends, which lost 6 bases and 5 bases, there was a span of 35 bases. Germline loops: CDR1 SSHAT, CDR2 FNYEAQ (reference sequence). This clonotype was sampled from a woman aged 40-49 years with acute or convalescent COVID-19. The chain joins TRBV7-7 to TRBJ2-7; D might be TRBD2 (6 bases). Sequenced input: peripheral blood. CDR3 bases: TGTGCCAGCAGTTTATCCTGGCCAATCCCGGGACTCATAGGACCGGACGAGCAGTACGTC. Translating gives CASSLSWPIPGLIGPDEQYV.